Sequencing of this T cell receptor beta chain was carried out in a study of CD8+ T cells in alopecia areata. Study results and caveats: Numerous expanded lesional clones remained in scalp and blood during tofacitinib.

RNA was extracted and reverse transcribed into cDNA as the sequencing template. Libraries were prepared by immunoSEQ multiplex PCR; TCRdb keeps only in-frame clonotypes and omits some of them. The sample shows around 100,000 clones, approximately 63% of them seen only once. Sample treatment: oral pan-JAK inhibitor, 5-10 mg twice daily. Both peripheral blood and punch biopsies of lesional scalp skin were obtained from patients who had alopecia areata. The table lists this clone with a few counts. Its target is unknown. The sample here was CD8+ T cells sorted from blood, taken at approximately week 61, from a patient treated with tofacitinib. The TCR was taken from a human donor with alopecia areata.

CDR3 amino acids: CASTQRGRGYGYTF. The CDR3 DNA sequence: TGTGCCAGTACCCAAAGGGGAAGGGGCTATGGCTACACCTTC. J is TRBJ1-2 and V is TRBV19; weak D call: TRBD1 (5 bases). Germline V gene lookup returns CDR1 LNHDA and CDR2 SQIVND (reference sequence). V lost 7 bases and J 4 bases, leaving 16 bases between the germline ends. The CDR3 length is 14 residues.